This T cell receptor beta chain stems from a study of T-cell reconstitution after alpha-beta-depleted transplantation in children. This clonotype was detected a few times. Trimming took off 6 bases at V and 5 bases at J, with 19 bases between the two ends. The CDR3 contains 14 residues. Germline CDR1 SQVTM, CDR2 ANQGSEA. Unique molecular identifiers featured in how the TCRbeta library was prepared. TCRdb independently ran MiXCR on the PCR reads; one entry per CDR3 protein. The sample lists 500,000 or so distinct CDR3 sequences, approximately 29% occurring once. The rearrangement uses TRBV29-1 and TRBJ1-2; D is unclear. The specimen comprised PBMCs from the stem cell graft donor, sampled from the stem cell graft. The sequence came from a human donor who donated a stem cell graft to a child with aplastic anemia. CDR3 sequence: CSVSPPEKPYGYTF. In nucleotides, the CDR3 is TGCAGCGTCTCACCCCCAGAGAAACCTTATGGCTACACCTTC. The complete variable domain, with remaining parts taken from reference TRBV29-1 and TRBJ1-2, reads SAVISQKPSRDICQRGTSLTIQCQVDSQVTMMFWYRQQPGQSLTLIATANQGSEATYESGFVIDKFPISRPNLTFSTLTVSNMSPEDSSIYLCSVSPPEKPYGYTFGSGTRLTVV.